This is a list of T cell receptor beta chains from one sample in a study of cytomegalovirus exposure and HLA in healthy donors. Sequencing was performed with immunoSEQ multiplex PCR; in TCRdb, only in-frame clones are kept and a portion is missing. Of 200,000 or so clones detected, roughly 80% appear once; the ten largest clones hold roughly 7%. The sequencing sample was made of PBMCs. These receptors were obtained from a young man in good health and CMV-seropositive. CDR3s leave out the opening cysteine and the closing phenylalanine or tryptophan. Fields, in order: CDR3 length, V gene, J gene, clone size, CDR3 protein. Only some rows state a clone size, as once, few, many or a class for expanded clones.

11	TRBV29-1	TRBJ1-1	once	SGGEGMNTEAF
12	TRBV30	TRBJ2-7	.	AWSVSGSSYEQY
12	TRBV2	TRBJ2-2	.	ATLDRANTGELF
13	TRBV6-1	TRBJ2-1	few	ASSSGQGTYNEQF
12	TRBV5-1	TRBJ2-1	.	ASSLAGGPGEQF
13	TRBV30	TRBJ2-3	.	AWSVAGIITDTQY
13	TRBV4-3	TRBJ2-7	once	ASSQGTGTPYEQY
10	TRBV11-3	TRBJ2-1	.	ASSPTSGEQF
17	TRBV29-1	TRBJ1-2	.	SVGSRRGTGGVVGFGYT
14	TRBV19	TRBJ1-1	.	ASSIAGHGKNTEAF
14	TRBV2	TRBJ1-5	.	ASSKTGVQSNQPQH
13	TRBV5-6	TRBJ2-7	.	ASSLGGQANYEQY
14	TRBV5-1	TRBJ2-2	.	ASSSLGTTNTGELF
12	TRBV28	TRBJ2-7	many	ASSKGLAGVEQY
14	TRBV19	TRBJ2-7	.	ASSIGLAEVTYEQY
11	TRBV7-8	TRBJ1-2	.	ASSLASDHGYT
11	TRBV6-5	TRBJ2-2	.	ASSYKGNGELF
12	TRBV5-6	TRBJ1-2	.	ASSSPTGIYGYT
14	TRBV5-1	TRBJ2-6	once	ASSLVQGAGANVLT
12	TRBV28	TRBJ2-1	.	ASSPGDRANEQF
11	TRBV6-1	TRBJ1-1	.	ASSEPGRMAAF
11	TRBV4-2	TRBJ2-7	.	ASSRRRESEQY
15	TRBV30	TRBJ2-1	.	AWSGGLAGGPYNEQF
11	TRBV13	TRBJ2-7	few	ASSLGADYEQY
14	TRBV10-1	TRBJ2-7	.	ASSLHRDRGVDEQY
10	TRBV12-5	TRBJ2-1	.	ASGGTAHEQF
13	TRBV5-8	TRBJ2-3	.	ASSLLPGSTDTQY
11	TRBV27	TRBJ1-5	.	ASSYNSNQPQH
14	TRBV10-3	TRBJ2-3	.	AISERGTGFTDTQY
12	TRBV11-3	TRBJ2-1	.	ASSQSGTYNEQF
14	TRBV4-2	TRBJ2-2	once	ASSDTGGGDTGELF
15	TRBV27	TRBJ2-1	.	ASTLSGPPGSFNEQF
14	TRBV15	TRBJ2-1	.	ATSRDPGLAGVEQF
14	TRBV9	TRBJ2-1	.	ASSAAGTLRSGEQF
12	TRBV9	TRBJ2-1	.	ASSPGTPFLEQF
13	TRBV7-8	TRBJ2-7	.	ASSLNQPGTPEQY
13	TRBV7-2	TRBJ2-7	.	ASTRTSGISYEQY
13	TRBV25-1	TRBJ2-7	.	ASRGTAGRIYEQY
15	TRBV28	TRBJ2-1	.	ASSFFPPGTVHNEQF
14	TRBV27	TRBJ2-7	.	ASSPRPLAARYEQY
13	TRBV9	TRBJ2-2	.	ASSALTSGTGELF
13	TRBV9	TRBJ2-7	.	ASGHGIGQGGEQY
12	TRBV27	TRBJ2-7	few	ASRRAGISYEQY
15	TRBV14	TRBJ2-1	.	ASSYFGSSSSYNEQF
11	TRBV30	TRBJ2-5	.	AWRRGSRETQY
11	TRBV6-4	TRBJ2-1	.	ASTASGSNEQF
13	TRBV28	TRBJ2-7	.	ASSSTSGPSYEQY
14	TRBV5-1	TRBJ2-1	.	ASSRSLARTYNEQF
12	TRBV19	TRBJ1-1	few	ASSIATGNTEAF